One TCR beta chain is described in this entry. V shed 4 bases and J shed 10 bases, with 14 bases lying between them. The CDR3 runs 12 residues. Germline V gene lookup returns CDR1 SGHNT and CDR2 YYREEE (reference sequence). The entry originates in a study of blood T cell repertoires in COVID-19. Clones were read by immunoSEQ multiplex PCR, and TCRdb kept only the in-frame ones, dropping some. This sample yields 300,000 to 350,000 clones, of which about 90% are seen a single time; 1% belongs to the top ten. The origin of this receptor is a woman aged 25-40 years who had been exposed to COVID-19. The chain carries TRBV5-4 and TRBJ1-1; D is unclear. The sequenced material came from PBMCs or T cells enriched from blood (not recorded which). The CDR3 bases are TGTGCCAGCAGCGCGGATCACCTGGGAGCTTTCTTT. This codes for CASSADHLGAFF. Variable domain in full (rest from reference TRBV5-4 and TRBJ1-1): ETGVTQSPTHLIKTRGQQVTLRCSSQSGHNTVSWYQQALGQGPQFIFQYYREEENGRGNFPPRFSGLQFPNYSSELNVNALELDDSALYLCASSADHLGAFFGQGTRLTVV.